One sample yielded the 27 T cell receptor beta chains listed below, sequenced in a study of blood T cell repertoires in COVID-19. TCRdb keeps only in-frame clones here, not all; method: immunoSEQ multiplex PCR. The sample has around 130,000 clones, approximately 85% seen once. The sample was peripheral blood. Receptors were obtained from a human donor in a cohort sampled during active COVID-19.

This chain joins TRBV11-3 and TRBJ2-3, with 12 bases matching TRBD1. CDR3 length: 18 amino acids. With V trimmed by 5 bases and J by 1 base, 10 bases remained unmatched. Germline-derived CDR1 and CDR2 are SGHNT and YENEEA. This chain's CDR3 is CASSLGQGARLGTDTQYF. In DNA, the CDR3 is TGTGCCAGCAGCCTGGGACAGGGGGCGAGGTTAGGCACAGATACGCAGTATTTT.

V is TRBV6-1 and J is TRBJ1-2; 9 bases line up with TRBD1. Germline V gives CDR1 MNHNS, CDR2 SASEGT. Unmatched junction bases numbered 4, after V lost 3 bases and J lost 8 bases. The CDR3 has 13 amino acids. The CDR3 sequence is CASSEGTGLGYTF. In nucleotides, the CDR3 is TGTGCCAGCAGTGAGGGGACAGGGCTCGGCTACACCTTC.

The chain recombines TRBV7-8 with TRBJ2-1; 16 bases are a match to TRBD2. This CDR3 spans 21 amino acids. Germline CDR1 is SGHVS and CDR2 is FQNEAQ. V lost 3 bases and J lost 0; bases outside the gene matches: 11. The CDR3 region is CASSLENPGLAGGSSYNEQFF. The CDR3 DNA reads TGTGCCAGCAGCTTGGAGAATCCGGGACTAGCGGGAGGGAGCTCCTACAATGAGCAGTTCTTC.

V usage is TRBV5-1 and J usage is TRBJ2-1, with D unresolved. V lost 5 bases, J lost 5 bases, and 5 bases lay in between. CDR1 is SGHRS, CDR2 YFSETQ, per germline. CDR3 size: 11 residues. The chain's CDR3 is CASRADNEQFF. The CDR3 DNA follows: TGCGCCAGCAGGGCGGACAATGAGCAGTTCTTC. Together with reference TRBV5-1 and TRBJ2-1, the CDR3 gives the full variable domain: KAGVTQTPRYLIKTRGQQVTLSCSPISGHRSVSWYQQTPGQGLQFLFEYFSETQRNKGNFPGRFSGRQFSNSRSEMNVSTLELGDSALYLCASRADNEQFFGPGTRLTVL.

DNA of the CDR3: TGCAGTGCCAAAATCACAGATACGCAGTATTTT. This encodes CSAKITDTQYF. V is TRBV20-1 and J is TRBJ2-3, with unresolved D. Germline-derived CDR1 and CDR2 are DFQATT and SNEGSKA (reference sequence). The length of the CDR3 is 11 residues. Trimming left V 6 bases short and J 2 bases short, with 6 bases between.

V and J are TRBV27 and TRBJ1-1; D perhaps matches TRBD1 (6 bases). This CDR3 spans 16 amino acids. Germline CDR1 reads MNHEY; CDR2 reads SMNVEV (reference sequence). V dropped 3 bases and J dropped 3 bases, with 17 bases sitting between them. The CDR3 coding sequence is TGTGCCAGCAGTTTGACAGGCGCCCCTACTTACACTGAAGCTTTCTTT. This sequence encodes CASSLTGAPTYTEAFF.

V is TRBV7-4 and J is TRBJ2-7; D unclear. Germline V gene data show CDR1 as SGHVT and CDR2 as SQSDAQ. The length of the CDR3 is 9 residues. Trimming pared 5 bases from V and 7 bases from J, leaving 3 bases between. CDR3 region: CASSPEQYV. The CDR3 coding sequence is TGTGCCAGCAGCCCTGAGCAGTACGTC.

This clone occurred a few times. V gene TRBV7-9 combines with J gene TRBJ1-6; 12 nucleotides agree with TRBD1. This CDR3 has 14 residues. V trimming: 5 bases; J trimming: 12 bases; junction bases outside the gene matches: 5. Germline V gene sequence: CDR1 SEHNR, CDR2 FQNEAQ (reference sequence). Written as DNA, the CDR3 is TGTGCCAGCAGCGGGACAGGGGGCGCCGGACCCCTCCACTTT. This sequence encodes CASSGTGGAGPLHF. The complete variable domain, with remaining parts taken from reference TRBV7-9 and TRBJ1-6, reads DTGVSQNPRHKITKRGQNVTFRCDPISEHNRLYWYRQTLGQGPEFLTYFQNEAQLEKSRLLSDRFSAERPKGSFSTLEIQRTEQGDSAMYLCASSGTGGAGPLHFGNGTRLTVT.

The rearrangement links TRBV4-3 to TRBJ2-2, with no clear D. The CDR3 covers 14 residues. V was clipped by 1 base and J by 6 bases, with 9 bases between them. CDR1 and CDR2 from the germline V gene are LGHNA and YSLEER. CDR3 coding DNA: TGCGCCAGCAGCCAAGCCGCGGATGCCGGGGAGCTGTTTTTT. It specifies CASSQAADAGELFF.

The count of this clone is one. V usage is TRBV11-3 and J usage is TRBJ1-1; D is unclear. This CDR3 contains 15 residues. Trimming removed 1 base from V and 4 bases from J, with 13 bases in between. Germline loops: CDR1 SGHNT, CDR2 YENEEA. The CDR3 protein is CASSLVSGVGTEAFF. CDR3 bases: TGTGCCAGCAGCTTAGTATCCGGGGTTGGCACTGAAGCTTTCTTT.

As to this clone: Mismatch with germline at one junction end may stem from a read error. V gene TRBV7-2 combines with J gene TRBJ2-5, with D possibly being TRBD1 or TRBD2 (6 bases each). This CDR3 contains 14 residues. The germline V gene encodes CDR1 SGHTA and CDR2 FQGNSA. Here the CDR3 reads CASTLGGPVETQYF. The CDR3 DNA is TGTGCCAGCACCTTAGGGGGGCCCGTGGAGACCCAGTACTTC.

The J gene is TRBJ2-1, the V gene TRBV7-8; D remains ambiguous. This CDR3 has 12 amino acids. V was clipped by 5 bases and J by 8 bases, with 10 bases between them. In germline, CDR1 is SGHVS, CDR2 FQNEAQ. The CDR3 sequence: CASSPFGYEQFF. The CDR3 coding sequence is TGTGCCAGCAGCCCATTCGGTTATGAGCAGTTCTTC.

The chain links TRBV12-3 or TRBV12-4 to TRBJ1-2; the match to TRBD1 covers 7 bases. The length of the CDR3 is 13 residues. After removal of 5 bases from V and 5 bases from J, the junction contained 5 bases not matched to a gene. Written as DNA, the CDR3 is TGTGCCAGCAGTCGACAGGGAAATTATGGCTACACCTTC. Translated, it gives CASSRQGNYGYTF.

V is TRBV19 and J is TRBJ1-3; D remains ambiguous. The CDR3 extends over 17 amino acids. V lost 1 base and J 0 bases, leaving 13 bases between the germline ends. CDR1 is LNHDA, CDR2 SQIVND, per germline (reference sequence). CDR3 in amino acids: CASSIGAGGLSGNTIYF. In DNA, the CDR3 is TGTGCCAGTAGTATAGGGGCCGGAGGTCTCTCTGGAAACACCATATATTTT. Full variable domain (rest looked up from reference TRBV19 and TRBJ1-3): DGGITQSPKYLFRKEGQNVTLSCEQNLNHDAMYWYRQDPGQGLRLIYYSQIVNDFQKGDIAEGYSVSREKKESFPLTVTSAQKNPTAFYLCASSIGAGGLSGNTIYFGEGSWLTVV.

J is TRBJ1-1 and V is TRBV15; 10 nucleotides agree with TRBD1. In germline, CDR1 is LNHNV, CDR2 YYDKDF (reference sequence). Trimming removed 6 bases from V and 11 bases from J; junction bases left unmatched: 9. This CDR3 is built from 13 residues. The CDR3 loop reads CATSAGQGFGAFF. The CDR3 DNA is TGTGCCACCAGTGCGGGACAGGGGTTCGGTGCTTTCTTT.

The rearrangement joins TRBV12-5 to TRBJ2-2; D gene unclear. V lost 0 bases and J 3 bases, leaving 5 bases between the germline ends. CDR1 and CDR2 from the germline V gene are LGHNT and FRNRAP. This CDR3 contains 14 residues. CDR3: CASGLVLYTGELFF. The CDR3 region has the DNA TGTGCTAGTGGTTTGGTACTTTACACCGGGGAGCTGTTTTTT.

The chain uses TRBV5-4 and TRBJ2-7; unclear D gene. The CDR3 sequence is 14 residues long. The ends were cut back, 0 bases at V and 4 bases at J, with 11 bases in the middle. CDR1 and CDR2 (germline): SGHNT, YYREEE (reference sequence). CDR3 residues: CASSLAGFSYEQYF. Here the CDR3 DNA reads TGTGCCAGCAGCTTGGCCGGGTTTTCATACGAGCAGTACTTC.

The rearrangement links TRBV5-5 to TRBJ1-2; D call uncertain. CDR1 is SGHKS and CDR2 is YYEKEE in the germline V gene (reference sequence). This CDR3 spans 15 amino acids. V gave up 0 bases and J gave up 3 bases, with 12 bases separating them. The DNA for the CDR3 is TGTGCCAGCAGCTTGGCCTGGGTAGCAGACTATGGCTACACCTTC. Amino acid sequence: CASSLAWVADYGYTF.

The chain uses TRBV28 and TRBJ2-1, with 11 bases that match TRBD2. CDR3 length: 13 amino acids. Trimming at V came to 8 bases and at J to 8 bases, leaving 5 bases not matched to a gene. Germline CDR1 and CDR2: MDHEN and SYDVKM. CDR3 bases: TGTGCCAGCCATACTAGCGGGAGTGATGAGCAGTTCTTC. This sequence encodes CASHTSGSDEQFF.

The J gene is TRBJ1-6, the V gene TRBV11-2; no reliable D call. The ends were cut back, 4 bases at V and 10 bases at J, with 17 bases in the middle. CDR1 is SGHAT and CDR2 is FQNNGV in the germline V gene. This CDR3 is built from 15 residues. The CDR3 sequence: CASSSLSGIGSPLHF. In DNA form, the CDR3 reads TGTGCCAGCAGCTCACTGTCGGGGATCGGATCACCCCTCCACTTT.

V and J are TRBV7-2 and TRBJ2-1; 10 nucleotides align to TRBD2. Germline lookup yields CDR1 SGHTA and CDR2 FQGNSA. Trimming cost V 1 base and J 8 bases; bases outside gene matches: 5. CDR3 length: 15 amino acids. CDR3 DNA: TGTGCCAGCAGCTTAGAACCGCTAGCGGGGGATGAGCAGTTCTTC. Protein sequence: CASSLEPLAGDEQFF.

The J gene is TRBJ2-7, the V gene TRBV4-3, with a tentative D call TRBD2 (6 bases). The germline gives CDR1 LGHNA, CDR2 YSLEER. This CDR3 comprises 15 residues. Deletions cut 4 bases from V and 4 bases from J, with 17 bases between. The CDR3 reads CASSLDTGREYEQYF. In nucleotides, the CDR3 is TGCGCCAGCAGCCTAGACACGGGACGGGAGTACGAGCAGTACTTC.

The CDR3 DNA reads TGTGCCAGCAGCCAAGTAGAAGGGGACAGCAAGAAAATAGAAGAGACCCAGTACTTC. It specifies CASSQVEGDSKKIEETQYF. The V gene is TRBV3-1 (or the pseudogene TRBV3-2), the J gene TRBJ2-5; 7 positions agree with TRBD1. The length of the CDR3 is 19 residues. The junction had 17 bases not matched to a gene; V was cut back by 1 base and J by 3 bases. Germline V gene lookup returns CDR1 LGHDT and CDR2 YNNKEL (reference sequence).

The genes are TRBV7-3 and TRBJ2-1; D may be TRBD2 (7 bases). The germline CDR1 and CDR2 sequences are SGHTA and FQGTGA. The CDR3 loop spans 12 amino acids. The V end lost 5 bases, the J end lost 10 bases, and 12 bases lay between the germline ends. CDR3 loop: CASSPGGREQFF. The DNA for the CDR3 is TGTGCCAGCAGCCCGGGGGGCCGGGAGCAGTTCTTC. The full variable domain, in which reference TRBV7-3 and TRBJ2-1 provide the parts outside the CDR3, is GAGVSQTPSNKVTEKGKYVELRCDPISGHTALYWYRQSLGQGPEFLIYFQGTGAADDSGLPNDRFFAVRPEGSVSTLKIQRTERGDSAVYLCASSPGGREQFFGPGTRLTVL.

The chain joins TRBV13 to TRBJ1-4; TRBD1 matches at 9 bases. Germline V gene lookup returns CDR1 PRHDT and CDR2 FYEKMQ (reference sequence). The CDR3 length is 14 residues. V was clipped by 3 bases and J by 6 bases; unmatched bases: 2. For the CDR3, the DNA is TGTGCCAGCAGCTTTTACAGGGGGCATGAAAAACTGTTTTTT. Protein sequence: CASSFYRGHEKLFF.

This chain links TRBV9 with TRBJ1-2; D is undetermined. This CDR3 is 15 amino acids long. V lost 0 bases and J lost 1, with 10 bases in between. Germline V gives CDR1 SGDLS, CDR2 YYNGEE. The CDR3 nucleotides are TGTGCCAGCAGCGTAGCCCCGGAGCTTAACTATGGCTACACCTTC. This gives the protein CASSVAPELNYGYTF.

This clone appeared a single time. This rearrangement joins TRBV7-2 to TRBJ2-3; tentatively, D is TRBD2 (5 bases). The CDR3 contains 13 residues. Germline assignment: CDR1 SGHTA and CDR2 FQGNSA. The V end was cut by 3 bases, the J end by 4 bases, with 8 bases between. CDR3 nucleotides: TGTGCCAGCAGCTTGGAGGTCGCAGATACGCAGTATTTT. Translating gives CASSLEVADTQYF.